This T cell receptor (beta chain) originates from a study of T cells after yellow fever vaccination. Overall study context: Fractions low in cell number were prepared with SMART-Seq v4 Ultra Low Input. Study-level findings and limits: Faster peaking, at day 5 versus 15, marked a secondary response that was weaker.

This CDR3 spans 14 amino acids. Trimming shortened V by 5 bases and J by 6 bases, and 13 bases separated the two germline ends. Germline V gene sequence: CDR1 PRHDT, CDR2 FYEKMQ (reference sequence). Many counts were recorded for this clonotype. Its antigen is unknown. TCRdb reprocessed the 5' RACE reads via MiXCR and lists one record per CDR3 protein. The table includes over 300,000 distinct CDR3 sequences, roughly 4% detected once. The J gene is TRBJ2-2, the V gene TRBV13; D remains unclear. Sequencing was performed on PBMCs, taken on the day of the yellow fever booster vaccination. The sequence derives from a man aged 18-30 years who received the YFV17D yellow fever vaccine. The CDR3 reads CASSPGGMPGELFF. In DNA form, the CDR3 reads TGTGCCAGCAGCCCCGGTGGGATGCCCGGGGAGCTGTTTTTT.